This T cell receptor (beta chain) was observed in a study of T cell changes during pregnancy in multiple sclerosis. Clones were read by immunoSEQ multiplex PCR, and TCRdb kept only the in-frame ones, dropping some. The sample contains 40,000 to 45,000 clones, 85% to 95% of which appear only once. Trimming took off 6 bases at V and 5 bases at J, with 11 bases between the two ends. The CDR3 totals 12 residues. The germline gives CDR1 LGHNA, CDR2 YNFKEQ. The TCR originated in a female donor with multiple sclerosis, enrolled in a pregnancy study. This chain uses TRBV4-2 with TRBJ2-7, with no clear D. Material: peripheral blood. The CDR3 coding sequence is TGTGCCAGCAGTGGACCGGGCGACGAGCAGTACTTC. Translation gives CASSGPGDEQYF.